This TCR beta chain was retrieved from a study of blood T cells in healthy people across ages (dated by TCRdb to between 2015 and 2016). For the study in its entirety: In model experiments, template switching captured roughly one uniquely barcoded TCR beta cDNA molecule for every two T cells. Age-related changes in TCR beta repertoire diversity were measured in the study by deep sequencing normalized with unique cDNA molecular identifiers. Four age groups were formed from the donors: young (average 16 years), middle-aged (approximately 40), aged (62) and long-lived (82). Donors of different ages were randomly distributed across sequencing lanes to avoid experimental bias. For two donors (one aged 18 to 30 and one aged 80 or older), the study analyzed two additional independent replicas of 1 million unique cDNA reads from the same blood draw. General findings and caveats noted by the study authors: Observed TCR beta diversity per million T cells fell roughly linearly with age, and a significant reduction was already apparent by age roughly 40. Donor CMV infection status was unknown, potentially confounding age-related changes in expanded clonotypes. A strong correlation was found between observed TCR beta diversity and the percentage of naive T cells measured by flow cytometry. Because profiling used bulk unsorted PBMCs, naive and antigen-experienced compartments could not be compared conclusively. Estimates of total diversity from one million sequenced T cells were regarded as lower bounds and underestimates. Compared with the aged group, the long-lived group had more naive CD4+ T cells, fewer expanded clones and increased TCR diversity, a pattern suggesting age selection.

Concerning this clonotype itself: Its antigen is currently not known. Base qualities were left out, and no much larger clone turns up one base away.

Trimming at the junction amounts to 3 bases on V and 2 bases on J, and the germline ends lie 11 bases apart. In the germline V gene, CDR1 corresponds to MNHEY and CDR2 to SVGAGI. Measured from the cysteine to the phenylalanine, the CDR3 is 15 residues long. This entry keeps only the CDR3 DNA: 45 bases, framed from base 1. Donors were 39 systemically healthy Caucasian individuals from Russia aged roughly 6 to 90 years. Approximately 9 milliliters of peripheral blood were collected from each donor into EDTA-treated Vacutainer tubes. PBMCs were isolated by Ficoll-Paque density-gradient centrifugation, with at least 6.5 million obtained per sample. Total RNA, at least 6 micrograms per sample, was extracted from PBMCs with Trizol reagent. For every donor, flow cytometry on a PBMC aliquot measured the percentage of naive CD45RAhigh/CD27high T cells. Library creation used 5' RACE. These reads were obtained on an Illumina HiSeq 2500. A second PCR of about 7 to 12 cycles was run with a J-beta primer mix and a sample-barcoded 5' primer. Each TCR beta cDNA molecule received a unique molecular identifier from a template-switch 5' adaptor carrying 12 random nucleotides. Each sample yielded at least 2.5 million CDR3-containing paired-end reads. First-strand cDNA synthesis was performed from all RNA using the Mint cDNA synthesis kit, with priming by a TRBC-specific oligonucleotide. After uracil-DNA glycosylase treatment, a first 18-cycle PCR used universal primers M1SS and BC2_uni_R on all cDNA. The original methods were these. For normalization, 1 million high-quality reads were randomly selected from each sample, with every read carrying a distinct molecular identifier. Instead of being binned into consensus sequences, reads that shared molecular identifiers were thrown out. MiTCR, with a Q25 quality threshold and the strictest error-elimination algorithm, was used for CDR3 identification, clonotype clustering and error correction. Lower-bound total TCR beta diversity was estimated with a nonparametric unseen species model using Euler transformation. TCRdb reran the public reads through fastp at Q25 and MiXCR, keeping productive beta chains. Each entry merges the rows of one CDR3 protein and shows their most common DNA and genes. Clone size and V and J calls follow TCRdb, not the original study. Present in this sample are roughly 2 million distinct CDR3 sequences, about 49% of which were seen just once. The top ten hold around 2.1% of the sample.

Sequenced material: blood. The source of this sequence is a woman aged 40 to 49 in good health. In this chain, TRBV6-5 is recombined with TRBJ2-1, with a tentative D call of TRBD1 or TRBD2, each matching 5 bases. The CDR3 reads as follows: CASSYEGSTYNEQFF. The sequenced DNA is TGTGCCAGCAGTTATGAGGGGAGTACCTACAATGAGCAGTTCTTC.